These 32 T cell receptor beta chains came from one sample sequenced in a study of Ad26.COV2.S vaccination and SARS-CoV-2 variants. Treatment specified: around 19 received Ad26.COV2.S at low or high dose, single or two shots; about five received placebo; per-sample allocation not given. Material that was analyzed had been drawn on day 63 after the first vaccine or placebo injection. Repertoires were generated with immunoSEQ multiplex PCR, while TCRdb's copy carries only in-frame clones and drops some. Among about 680,000 clones, 89% were seen once, and the ten largest hold around 1.5%. Material: peripheral blood, obtained in a trial of Ad26.COV2.S vaccine versus placebo. Source of these receptors: a person between 18 and 65 years old who received the Ad26.COV2.S COVID-19 vaccine or a placebo.

This clone has just one count. This sequence joins TRBV3-1 (or the pseudogene TRBV3-2) and TRBJ1-5; unclear D gene. Germline V lookup: CDR1 LGHDT, CDR2 YNNKEL (reference sequence). CDR3 length: 14 amino acids. The ends were cut back, 3 bases at V and 2 bases at J, with 8 bases in the middle. As DNA, the CDR3 is TGTGCCAGCAGCCAGACGGTAGGCAATCAGCCCCAGCATTTT. Its translation is CASSQTVGNQPQHF.

The V and J genes are TRBV7-2 and TRBJ1-2; 7 positions agree with TRBD1. The CDR3 has 16 residues. Trimming removed 8 bases from V and 5 bases from J; junction bases left unmatched: 17. Germline CDR1 SGHTA, CDR2 FQGNSA. CDR3 DNA: TGTGCCAGCCCTACCCGGACAGGACCTACCATATATGGCTACACCTTC. Residues: CASPTRTGPTIYGYTF.

The rearrangement uses TRBV27 and TRBJ2-7, with D perhaps given as TRBD1 or TRBD2 (5 bases each). The germline V and J ends were trimmed by 3 bases and 2 bases, with 17 bases remaining between them. The V gene's germline CDR1 is MNHEY and CDR2 SMNVEV (reference sequence). This CDR3 is 16 amino acids long. In DNA form, the CDR3 reads TGTGCCAGCAGTTTGGAGGTCCAGGGCTCGCCCTACGAGCAGTACTTC. As protein: CASSLEVQGSPYEQYF.

The chain combines TRBV7-9 with TRBJ1-3; D remains unclear. V lost 5 bases and J 4 bases, leaving 15 bases between the germline ends. This CDR3 has 15 amino acids. Germline assignment: CDR1 SEHNR and CDR2 FQNEAQ (reference sequence). In nucleotides, the CDR3 is TGTGCCAGCAGCCGATTAGAAGGCCGGGGAAACACCATATATTTT. Amino acid sequence: CASSRLEGRGNTIYF.

This sequence joins TRBV27 and TRBJ2-2, with TRBD2 identical over 7 bases. The CDR3 sequence is 16 residues long. V was pared by 2 bases and J by 2 bases, with 5 bases of the junction left unmatched. Per the germline V gene, CDR1 is MNHEY and CDR2 is SMNVEV (reference sequence). The CDR3 is CASSLNGGLNTGELFF. The CDR3 bases are TGTGCCAGCAGTTTAAATGGGGGACTAAACACCGGGGAGCTGTTTTTT.

The chain joins TRBV6-4 to TRBJ1-6, with D unclear. This CDR3 region has 14 residues. From germline, CDR1 is MRHNA and CDR2 SNTAGT. V lost 6 bases to trimming and J lost 7 bases, with 13 bases between them. The CDR3 coding sequence is TGTGCCAGCAGCCCCAACCCGGGGAATTCACCCCTCCACTTT. Amino acid sequence: CASSPNPGNSPLHF.

J is TRBJ2-1 and V is TRBV7-2; D unresolved. Germline loops: CDR1 SGHTA, CDR2 FQGNSA. This CDR3 is 14 amino acids long. With 6 bases removed from V and 5 bases from J, the gap between germline ends came to 14 bases. CDR3 region: CASSPAGPHNEQFF. The CDR3 nucleotides are TGTGCCAGCAGTCCAGCTGGACCCCACAATGAGCAGTTCTTC. The complete variable domain, with remaining parts taken from reference TRBV7-2 and TRBJ2-1, reads GAGVSQSPSNKVTEKGKDVELRCDPISGHTALYWYRQSLGQGLEFLIYFQGNSAPDKSGLPSDRFSAERTGGSVSTLTIQRTQQEDSAVYLCASSPAGPHNEQFFGPGTRLTVL.

The V gene is TRBV6-2 or TRBV6-3, the J gene TRBJ2-7, with TRBD2 as a possible D gene (5 bases). The germline V gene encodes CDR1 MNHEY and CDR2 SVGEGT. Trimming took 4 bases from V and 2 from J, leaving 15 bases between them. The length of the CDR3 is 15 residues. CDR3 region: CASSWANAGTYEQYF. The CDR3 DNA follows: TGTGCCAGCAGTTGGGCAAACGCCGGGACCTACGAGCAGTACTTC.

This clone was found once. V is TRBV5-1 and J is TRBJ1-2; the D is unclear. The CDR3 extends over 15 amino acids. With 0 bases removed from V and 6 bases from J, the gap between germline ends came to 15 bases. The V gene's germline CDR1 is SGHRS and CDR2 YFSETQ. For the CDR3, the DNA is TGCGCCAGCAGCTTGGCCTCGGCAGGACTCCATGGCTACACCTTC. This encodes CASSLASAGLHGYTF. The whole variable domain, remainder taken from reference TRBV5-1 and TRBJ1-2, is KAGVTQTPRYLIKTRGQQVTLSCSPISGHRSVSWYQQTPGQGLQFLFEYFSETQRNKGNFPGRFSGRQFSNSRSEMNVSTLELGDSALYLCASSLASAGLHGYTFGSGTRLTVV.

In nucleotides, the CDR3 is TGTGCCAGCTCACCACCCGGGACAGGGTTGAACACCGGGGAGCTGTTTTTT. Translated, it gives CASSPPGTGLNTGELFF. The chain is built from TRBV18 and TRBJ2-2; 9 bases agree with TRBD1. The CDR3 has 17 residues. Germline lookup yields CDR1 KGHSH and CDR2 LQKENI. V gave up 0 bases and J gave up 1 base; unmatched junction bases: 3.

The table lists this clone with a few counts. The rearrangement links TRBV29-1 to TRBJ1-2; tentative D call: TRBD1 (6 bases). The germline gives CDR1 SQVTM, CDR2 ANQGSEA. The V end lost 6 bases, the J end lost 2 bases, and 13 bases lay between the germline ends. This CDR3 is built from 13 residues. For the CDR3, the DNA is TGCAGCGTGGGCAGGGGCTCGAACTATGGCTACACCTTC. This encodes CSVGRGSNYGYTF.

The chain uses TRBV15 and TRBJ1-2, with TRBD1 identical over 9 bases. Germline V gives CDR1 LNHNV, CDR2 YYDKDF (reference sequence). This CDR3 contains 13 residues. V was pared by 5 bases and J by 8 bases, with 6 bases of the junction left unmatched. The CDR3: CATSARQGGGYTF. CDR3 bases: TGTGCCACCAGCGCTAGACAGGGGGGAGGCTACACCTTC.

J is TRBJ1-6 and V is TRBV19; D is possibly TRBD1 (5 bases). V lost 3 bases and J 10 bases, leaving 13 bases between the germline ends. Looked up from germline, CDR1 is LNHDA and CDR2 is SQIVND (reference sequence). CDR3 length: 14 residues. This chain's CDR3 is CASSISRGNSPLHF. CDR3 DNA sequence: TGTGCCAGTAGTATCTCGAGGGGAAACTCACCCCTCCACTTT.

This chain joins TRBV20-1 and TRBJ2-5; no reliable D call. CDR1 and CDR2 from the germline V gene are DFQATT and SNEGSKA (reference sequence). The CDR3 loop spans 10 amino acids. V shed 5 bases and J shed 3 bases, with 4 bases lying between them. The CDR3 loop reads CSAAKETQYF. For the CDR3, the DNA is TGCAGTGCTGCTAAAGAGACCCAGTACTTC.

This clone appeared a few times. The rearrangement links TRBV9 to TRBJ2-7; D may be TRBD2 (6 bases). The CDR3 contains 14 residues. The V and J ends lost 0 bases and 4 bases respectively, with 11 bases between them. Germline CDR1 is SGDLS and CDR2 is YYNGEE. The CDR3 bases are TGTGCCAGCAGCGTAGATGGCGGGACTTACGAGCAGTACTTC. Its protein product is CASSVDGGTYEQYF.

The chain carries TRBV18 and TRBJ1-3; 8 nucleotides agree with TRBD1. V lost 3 bases and J lost 4; bases outside the gene matches: 2. Germline assignment: CDR1 KGHSH and CDR2 LQKENI. The CDR3 sequence is 14 residues long. CDR3 coding DNA: TGTGCCAGCTCACCGACAGGGGAAGGAAACACCATATATTTT. The encoded protein is CASSPTGEGNTIYF.

This chain connects TRBV29-1 to TRBJ2-3; 10 positions match TRBD1. The trim removed 8 bases at V and 2 bases at J, leaving 7 bases unmatched. This CDR3 comprises 14 residues. Looked up from germline, CDR1 is SQVTM and CDR2 is ANQGSEA. CDR3 nucleotide sequence: TGCAGCTTTACGGGGACAGGGGTCACAGATACGCAGTATTTT. Protein: CSFTGTGVTDTQYF.

V is TRBV29-1 and J is TRBJ1-3; no clear D gene. Trimming removed 2 bases from V and 0 bases from J, with 8 bases in between. Germline loops: CDR1 SQVTM, CDR2 ANQGSEA. The CDR3 consists of 14 residues. The CDR3 reads CSVEKRRSGNTIYF. For the CDR3, the DNA is TGCAGCGTTGAAAAGCGGCGCTCTGGAAACACCATATATTTT.

The V and J genes are TRBV6-5 and TRBJ2-3, with D hard to call. The CDR3 totals 16 residues. The V end was cut by 0 bases, the J end by 2 bases, with 12 bases between. Germline V gene lookup returns CDR1 MNHEY and CDR2 SVGAGI. In DNA, the CDR3 is TGTGCCAGCAGTTACTCAAGGGCCAGAGCCACAGATACGCAGTATTTT. Translation gives CASSYSRARATDTQYF.

The rearrangement links TRBV11-2 to TRBJ2-7; D gene unclear. Between the trimmed V and J ends, which lost 5 bases and 6 bases, there was a span of 8 bases. The CDR3 loop spans 11 amino acids. Germline CDR1 and CDR2: SGHAT and FQNNGV. The CDR3: CASSLRIEQYF. For the CDR3, the DNA is TGTGCCAGCAGCCTAAGGATCGAGCAGTACTTC.

This clone was seen more than once but under ten times. The chain couples TRBV6-1 to TRBJ1-1; unclear D gene. V lost 3 bases to trimming and J lost 2 bases, with 4 bases between them. Germline V gives CDR1 MNHNS, CDR2 SASEGT. The CDR3 loop spans 12 amino acids. The CDR3 DNA follows: TGTGCCAGCAGTGAGGGAAACACTGAAGCTTTCTTT. It yields the protein CASSEGNTEAFF.

This chain uses TRBV30 with TRBJ2-5; D not resolved. Between the trimmed V and J ends, which lost 2 bases and 0 bases, there was a span of 7 bases. The CDR3 covers 13 residues. The germline gives CDR1 GTSNPN, CDR2 SVGIG (reference sequence). CDR3 sequence: CAWSPGYQETQYF. CDR3 bases: TGTGCCTGGAGTCCTGGGTACCAAGAGACCCAGTACTTC.

The V and J genes are TRBV4-2 and TRBJ1-4, with 9 positions matching TRBD1. Per the germline V gene, CDR1 is LGHNA and CDR2 is YNFKEQ. V lost 1 base to trimming and J lost 0 bases; unmatched junction nucleotides: 6. This CDR3 has 18 amino acids. The CDR3 bases are TGTGCCAGCAGCCAAGTGGCACAGGGGGCTCCAACTAATGAAAAACTGTTTTTT. Amino acids: CASSQVAQGAPTNEKLFF.

J is TRBJ2-7 and V is TRBV11-2; 7 nucleotides line up with TRBD2. This CDR3 region has 15 residues. Germline V gene lookup returns CDR1 SGHAT and CDR2 FQNNGV. V shed 0 bases, J shed 2 bases, and the junction held 4 bases outside the gene matches. The CDR3 DNA sequence: TGTGCCAGCAGCTTAGAGGCGGGGGTCCCCTACGAGCAGTACTTC. This gives the protein CASSLEAGVPYEQYF.

V and J are TRBV6-4 and TRBJ2-3; 10 bases are a match to TRBD2. The germline V gene has CDR1 MRHNA and CDR2 SNTAGT. CDR3 size: 15 residues. With V trimmed by 5 bases and J by 3 bases, 5 bases remained unmatched. CDR3: CASSSSGGATDTQYF. The CDR3 coding sequence is TGTGCCAGCAGTTCCAGCGGGGGGGCAACAGATACGCAGTATTTT.

The chain is built from TRBV27 and TRBJ1-1; D is undetermined. Germline V CDR1 and CDR2: MNHEY, SMNVEV (reference sequence). The V end lost 3 bases, the J end lost 1 base, and 15 bases lay between the germline ends. This CDR3 has 16 residues. CDR3 in DNA: TGTGCCAGCAGTTTTTCTCCGGGTAGAAGGAACACTGAAGCTTTCTTT. Protein product: CASSFSPGRRNTEAFF.

V gene TRBV28 combines with J gene TRBJ1-2; TRBD1 matches at 7 bases. The CDR3 consists of 12 residues. CDR1 MDHEN and CDR2 SYDVKM come from the germline V gene. V lost 8 bases to trimming and J lost 7 bases; unmatched junction nucleotides: 7. Here the CDR3 reads CASSEGGTGYTF. The CDR3 nucleotides are TGTGCCAGCTCGGAAGGGGGCACTGGCTACACCTTC.

A single count supports this clone. V usage is TRBV9 and J usage is TRBJ1-1; D gene unclear. This CDR3 has 14 residues. CDR1 is SGDLS and CDR2 is YYNGEE in the germline V gene. Deletions cut 0 bases from V and 0 bases from J, with 6 bases between. The CDR3 loop is CASSVGPMNTEAFF. The CDR3 DNA follows: TGTGCCAGCAGCGTAGGCCCAATGAACACTGAAGCTTTCTTT.

The rearrangement links TRBV14 to TRBJ1-3, with D possibly TRBD1 on 5 matching bases. Between the trimmed V and J ends, which lost 1 base and 4 bases, there was a span of 17 bases. The CDR3 runs to 17 residues. CDR1 is SGHDN, CDR2 FVKESK, per germline. The CDR3 sequence is CASSQAGRLSSGNTIYF. The CDR3 coding sequence is TGTGCCAGCAGCCAAGCGGGACGGCTCTCTTCCGGAAACACCATATATTTT.

This clone has more than one count but fewer than ten. The chain carries TRBV2 and TRBJ1-3; D not certain. Trimming stripped 2 bases from V and 1 base from J, with 9 bases between. Germline V gene data show CDR1 as SNHLY and CDR2 as FYNNEI. The CDR3 extends over 15 amino acids. CDR3 in DNA: TGTGCCAGCAGTGAATTGGTCAGTTCTGGAAACACCATATATTTT. This translates into CASSELVSSGNTIYF.

CDR3 sequence reads: CASSRTEETQYF. The CDR3 region has the DNA TGTGCCAGCAGTCGGACAGAAGAGACCCAGTACTTC. The chain recombines TRBV2 with TRBJ2-5; maybe TRBD1 (6 bases). CDR3 size: 12 residues. V gave up 5 bases and J gave up 3 bases, with 7 bases separating them. Per germline, CDR1 SNHLY and CDR2 FYNNEI.

The sample holds a few counts of this clone. V and J are TRBV27 and TRBJ1-1; D possibly corresponds to TRBD1 (5 bases). The CDR3 length is 13 residues. Germline-derived CDR1 and CDR2 are MNHEY and SMNVEV (reference sequence). The V end was cut by 4 bases, the J end by 11 bases, with 17 bases between. The CDR3 reads CASSSQGTIDAFF. The CDR3 DNA is TGTGCCAGCAGTTCGCAGGGAACGATAGACGCTTTCTTT.